The T cell receptor (beta chain) under discussion was sequenced for a study of glioma-infiltrating T cells after dendritic cell vaccination. V was trimmed by 6 bases and J by 6 bases, leaving 18 bases between them. CDR1 MNHNS and CDR2 SASEGT come from the germline V gene. This CDR3 spans 14 amino acids. Documented time point: after dendritic cell vaccination, including at tumor progression/relapse. Measured with immunoSEQ multiplex PCR; TCRdb has only the in-frame clones, and not every one. The repertoire holds approximately 50,000 clones, over 75% seen once, with roughly 5.6% in the top ten. The TCR comes from a human donor with glioblastoma. Here the sequenced sample was blood, taken after dendritic cell vaccination. The chain carries TRBV6-1 and TRBJ2-7, with D possibly TRBD2 on 6 matching bases. The CDR3 DNA reads TGTGCCAGCAGGGAAATGGGACTGCACATCGAGCAGTACTTC. Encoded protein: CASREMGLHIEQYF.